The TCR delta chain under discussion was sequenced for a study of γδ T cells in repeated Plasmodium falciparum infection. Vgamma9/Vdelta2+ and Vdelta2-negative gammadelta T cells were flow-sorted from PBMC for bulk sequencing. From germline, CDR1 is TVYSNPD and CDR2 GDNSRS (reference sequence). J was trimmed by 0 bases and V by 2 bases; bases with no gene match: 48. This CDR3 comprises 29 residues. In its sample, this clone was seen a few times. The same CDR3 also results from other DNA sequences found in this sample. TCRdb applied CATT to the multiplex PCR reads for clone calling. In the table there are 50,000 to 60,000 delta-chain clones, roughly 1.9% of which are singletons.

The sample comprised gamma-delta T cells from blood. The clonotype originates from a pool of human donors (malaria-infected and uninfected, not separated). The V and J genes are TRDV3 and TRDJ1; 10 positions match TRDD3. The J gene was missing in TCRdb and was found by matching the end of the DNA to germline. The CDR3 coding sequence is TGTGCCTTTTTCATTGGAAGGATCCCGAGGATTTTGGGCTGGGGGATATCTAGCTCGGGCTGGGGCTACACCGATAAACTCATCTTT. Translation gives CAFFIGRIPRILGWGISSSGWGYTDKLIF. Based on the CDR3 plus reference TRDV3 and TRDJ1, the full variable domain is CDKVTQSSPDQTVASGSEVVLLCTYDTVYSNPDLFWYRIRPDYSFQFVFYGDNSRSEGADFTQGRFSVKHILTQKAFHLVISPVRTEDSATYYCAFFIGRIPRILGWGISSSGWGYTDKLIFGKGTRVTVEP.